The next 11 T cell receptor beta chains were all read from a single sample in a study of blood T cell repertoires in COVID-19. The protocol was immunoSEQ multiplex PCR, while the TCRdb copy is restricted to in-frame clones and leaves out a portion. The profile shows 250,000 to 300,000 clones, approximately 90% of them singletons. The sample taken for sequencing was PBMCs or T cells enriched from blood (not recorded which). These receptors were taken from a woman aged 25 to 39 who had recovered from COVID-19.

This chain's CDR3 is CASSGRAEPNTQYF. The CDR3 bases are TGTGCCAGTAGCGGGAGGGCCGAACCAAATACGCAGTATTTT. This rearrangement joins TRBV19 to TRBJ2-3, with 8 nucleotides matching TRBD2. Germline loops: CDR1 LNHDA, CDR2 SQIVND (reference sequence). The CDR3 sequence is 14 residues long. The ends lost 6 bases at V and 7 bases at J; junction bases unmatched: 9.

The chain employs TRBV6-5 and TRBJ2-6; 7 bases are a match to TRBD2. The V segment lost 3 bases and the J segment 4 bases; nucleotides outside the gene matches: 6. The CDR3 sequence is 16 residues long. The germline gives CDR1 MNHEY, CDR2 SVGAGI. In DNA, the CDR3 is TGTGCCAGCAGTTATGGAGGGACTACAGGGGCCAACGTCCTGACTTTC. It codes for CASSYGGTTGANVLTF.

The chain carries TRBV24-1 and TRBJ2-1, with 14 positions matching TRBD2. Germline-derived CDR1 and CDR2 are KGHDR and SFDVKD. CDR3 size: 18 residues. The ends lost 6 bases at V and 0 bases at J; junction bases unmatched: 6. In nucleotides, the CDR3 is TGTGCCACCAGTAGGACTAGCGGGAGGATAAGCTCCTACAATGAGCAGTTCTTC. Encoded protein: CATSRTSGRISSYNEQFF.

This chain joins TRBV21-1 and TRBJ2-1; TRBD1 is taken as the D call from the table, unchecked against the DNA. TRBV21-1 is designated a pseudogene. This CDR3 comprises 18 residues. The CDR3 coding sequence is TGTGCCAGCAGTACACTTATCCGGGACAGGTCTCCGAGGTTTGAGCAGTTCTTC. It specifies CASSTLIRDRSPRFEQFF.

The V gene is TRBV5-1, the J gene TRBJ2-2, with 10 bases aligning to TRBD2. There are 16 residues in the CDR3. CDR1 is SGHRS and CDR2 is YFSETQ in the germline V gene. V shed 4 bases and J 7 bases; nucleotides not matched to a gene: 10. The CDR3 DNA reads as TGCGCCAGCAGCGGCTCTAGCGGGAGTAGGATCGGGGAGCTGTTTTTT. Translating gives CASSGSSGSRIGELFF.

This chain joins TRBV9 and TRBJ1-1, with 7 bases aligning to TRBD1. CDR1 and CDR2 from the germline V gene are SGDLS and YYNGEE. Losses at the gene ends were 3 bases for V and 11 bases for J; bases not matched to a gene: 10. CDR3 length equals 13 residues. As DNA, the CDR3 is TGTGCCAGCAGCGAGAATATACAGGGGCATGCTTTCTTT. This translates into CASSENIQGHAFF.

CDR3 protein: CASRQGAGSTGELFF. The CDR3 DNA sequence: TGTGCCAGCCGACAGGGGGCGGGGAGCACCGGGGAGCTGTTTTTT. The chain is built from TRBV7-3 and TRBJ2-2, with 10 bases lining up with TRBD1. Trimming cost V 8 bases and J 4 bases; bases outside gene matches: 7. This CDR3 has 15 amino acids. Germline lookup yields CDR1 SGHTA and CDR2 FQGTGA.

The gene calls are TRBV9 and TRBJ2-1, with 10 bases that match TRBD2. Germline assignment: CDR1 SGDLS and CDR2 YYNGEE. The length of the CDR3 is 16 residues. V lost 0 bases and J lost 4; bases outside the gene matches: 4. The CDR3: CASSVGVAGGYNEQFF. The CDR3 nucleotides are TGTGCCAGCAGCGTAGGGGTAGCGGGAGGATACAATGAGCAGTTCTTC.

This clone was counted once. The chain recombines TRBV14 with TRBJ2-5; TRBD1 agrees at 8 bases. Germline V gene lookup returns CDR1 SGHDN and CDR2 FVKESK. The V gene end was trimmed by 4 bases and the J gene end by 7 bases; junction bases not matched to a gene: 5. The CDR3 spans 13 residues. The DNA of the CDR3 is TGTGCCAGCAGCCCACAGGGGGACGGGACCCAGTACTTC. This gives the protein CASSPQGDGTQYF.

This chain connects TRBV28 to TRBJ2-1; perhaps TRBD2 as D (7 bases). V was pared by 5 bases and J by 5 bases, with 16 bases between. Germline loops: CDR1 MDHEN, CDR2 SYDVKM. This CDR3 spans 15 amino acids. This CDR3 reads CASSGTRGAHNEQFF. In DNA, the CDR3 is TGTGCCAGCAGTGGAACCCGGGGGGCCCACAATGAGCAGTTCTTC.

The gene calls are TRBV9 and TRBJ2-2; 9 nucleotides align to TRBD2. CDR1 is SGDLS and CDR2 is YYNGEE in the germline V gene. V was clipped by 0 bases and J by 1 base; unmatched bases: 1. The CDR3 runs 16 residues. The CDR3 protein is CASSVDSGRNTGELFF. CDR3 DNA: TGTGCCAGCAGCGTAGATAGCGGGAGGAACACCGGGGAGCTGTTTTTT.